One sample yielded the 9 T cell receptor beta chains listed below, sequenced in a study of T cells in Graves' hyperthyroidism and ophthalmopathy. Amplified TCR beta CDR3 regions came from RNA transcripts. The primer set for the first-round RT-PCR of the TCR CDR3 was HTBI. TCRdb re-called the multiplex PCR reads through MiXCR, storing one row per CDR3 protein. The data hold 600,000 to 700,000 distinct CDR3 sequences, with over 40% observed a single time. Sequencing used peripheral blood or thyroid tissue (not recorded which). All receptors come from an adult man with Graves' disease, either hyperthyroidism or ophthalmopathy (not recorded which).

A few counts support this clonotype. The chain uses TRBV7-8 and TRBJ1-3, with a tentative D call TRBD1 (5 bases). V lost 5 bases and J 0 bases, leaving 14 bases between the germline ends. CDR3 size: 16 residues. Germline V gene data show CDR1 as SGHVS and CDR2 as FQNEAQ. CDR3 protein: CASSEVTVYSGNTIYF. The CDR3 bases are TGTGCCAGCAGCGAAGTGACAGTTTACTCTGGAAACACCATATATTTT. Together with reference TRBV7-8 and TRBJ1-3, the CDR3 gives the full variable domain: GAGVSQSPRYKVAKRGQDVALRCDPISGHVSLFWYQQALGQGPEFLTYFQNEAQLDKSGLPSDRFFAERPEGSVSTLKIQRTQQEDSAVYLCASSEVTVYSGNTIYFGEGSWLTVV.

The sample holds a few counts of this clonotype. V gene TRBV19 combines with J gene TRBJ2-6; the D call may be TRBD1 or TRBD2 (5 bases each). Looked up from germline, CDR1 is LNHDA and CDR2 is SQIVND (reference sequence). This CDR3 has 18 residues. Trimming left V 5 bases short and J 4 bases short, with 21 bases between. The CDR3 protein is CASSSRDAHSPGANVLTF. The DNA for the CDR3 is TGTGCCAGTAGTTCCCGGGACGCCCACTCTCCCGGGGCCAACGTCCTGACTTTC.

This clonotype was recorded at least ten times. V usage is TRBV7-9 and J usage is TRBJ2-5; tentative D call: TRBD2 (5 bases). V lost 5 bases and J lost 4, with 5 bases in between. The length of the CDR3 is 11 residues. Germline V lookup: CDR1 SEHNR, CDR2 FQNEAQ (reference sequence). This chain's CDR3 is CASSRGETQYF. The CDR3 region has the DNA TGTGCCAGCAGCCGGGGAGAGACCCAGTACTTC.

Remarks on this clonotype: A much larger clone differs from this one at a single base, so this may be a read error. This chain joins TRBV7-6 and TRBJ2-5, with 7 bases lining up with TRBD2. V lost 7 bases, J lost 4 bases, and 9 bases stayed unmatched. CDR3 length: 14 residues. Germline V gene lookup returns CDR1 SGHVS and CDR2 FNYEAQ. CDR3 protein: CASNKGRASETQYF. The CDR3 region has the DNA TGTGCCAGCAACAAAGGGAGGGCCTCAGAGACCCAGTACTTC.

The chain employs TRBV6-5 and TRBJ1-2; D is uncertain. The V end was cut by 4 bases, the J end by 0 bases, with 9 bases between. The germline gives CDR1 MNHEY, CDR2 SVGAGI. CDR3 length: 14 residues. CDR3: CASSSLSSNYGYTF. In nucleotides, the CDR3 is TGTGCCAGCAGTTCTCTATCCTCTAACTATGGCTACACCTTC.

The chain carries TRBV12-3 or TRBV12-4 and TRBJ2-7, with D possibly matching TRBD1 (6 bases). Between the trimmed V and J ends, which lost 8 bases and 5 bases, there was a span of 10 bases. This CDR3 has 11 residues. In nucleotides, the CDR3 is TGTGCCAGCGGCGAGGGGGACGAGCAGTACTTC. Translating it yields CASGEGDEQYF.

The CDR3 reads CAKQGAHTEAFF. In nucleotides, the CDR3 is TGTGCCAAACAGGGGGCGCACACTGAAGCTTTCTTT. The chain combines TRBV2 with TRBJ1-1; TRBD1 matches 9 bases. J was trimmed by 3 bases and V by 10 bases; bases with no gene match: 3. From germline, CDR1 is SNHLY and CDR2 FYNNEI. This CDR3 spans 12 amino acids.

There are many counts of this clonotype. J is TRBJ2-7 and V is TRBV25-1; D may be TRBD2 (5 bases). V was shortened by 3 bases and J by 1 base, with 10 bases between the two germline ends. The germline V gene encodes CDR1 MGHDK and CDR2 SYGVNS. The CDR3 is 14 residues long. The CDR3 nucleotides are TGTGCCAGCAGTGATCGCGGGCTATCCTACGAGCAGTACTTC. Amino acid sequence: CASSDRGLSYEQYF.

V usage is TRBV29-1 and J usage is TRBJ1-4, with D tentatively TRBD1 (5 bases). V gave up 7 bases and J gave up 5 bases, with 8 bases separating them. CDR1 is SQVTM and CDR2 is ANQGSEA in the germline V gene. This CDR3 has 11 residues. The CDR3 spells CSGEGNEKLFF. The CDR3, as DNA: TGCAGCGGAGAGGGGAATGAAAAACTGTTTTTT. The entire variable domain, with the rest obtained from reference TRBV29-1 and TRBJ1-4, is as follows: SAVISQKPSRDICQRGTSLTIQCQVDSQVTMMFWYRQQPGQSLTLIATANQGSEATYESGFVIDKFPISRPNLTFSTLTVSNMSPEDSSIYLCSGEGNEKLFFGSGTQLSVL.